The sequence of this T cell receptor beta chain was determined in a study of shared T cell receptors in the human thymus. The CDR3 runs 15 residues. Looked up from germline, CDR1 is MNHEY and CDR2 is SVGAGI. V trimming: 2 bases; J trimming: 5 bases; junction bases outside the gene matches: 7. The protocol was immunoSEQ multiplex PCR, while the TCRdb copy is restricted to in-frame clones and leaves out a portion. The profile shows some 700,000 clones, around 87% of them singletons. These data were also reused for a study on human thymus T cells. Per that study: Having corrective surgery for congenital heart defects, healthy Finnish infants were the ones who donated. Corrective heart surgery yielded resections, and these provided the thymus tissue. Related research reported highly overlapping thymic repertoires among unrelated individuals.

Input material: thymocytes. The genes are TRBV6-5 and TRBJ1-1; TRBD1 aligns across 8 bases. This receptor was identified in a boy in the first two years of life with a congenital heart defect. The CDR3 bases are TGTGCCAGCAGTTACCTGGACAGGGAGTGGACTGAAGCTTTCTTT. It encodes CASSYLDREWTEAFF.